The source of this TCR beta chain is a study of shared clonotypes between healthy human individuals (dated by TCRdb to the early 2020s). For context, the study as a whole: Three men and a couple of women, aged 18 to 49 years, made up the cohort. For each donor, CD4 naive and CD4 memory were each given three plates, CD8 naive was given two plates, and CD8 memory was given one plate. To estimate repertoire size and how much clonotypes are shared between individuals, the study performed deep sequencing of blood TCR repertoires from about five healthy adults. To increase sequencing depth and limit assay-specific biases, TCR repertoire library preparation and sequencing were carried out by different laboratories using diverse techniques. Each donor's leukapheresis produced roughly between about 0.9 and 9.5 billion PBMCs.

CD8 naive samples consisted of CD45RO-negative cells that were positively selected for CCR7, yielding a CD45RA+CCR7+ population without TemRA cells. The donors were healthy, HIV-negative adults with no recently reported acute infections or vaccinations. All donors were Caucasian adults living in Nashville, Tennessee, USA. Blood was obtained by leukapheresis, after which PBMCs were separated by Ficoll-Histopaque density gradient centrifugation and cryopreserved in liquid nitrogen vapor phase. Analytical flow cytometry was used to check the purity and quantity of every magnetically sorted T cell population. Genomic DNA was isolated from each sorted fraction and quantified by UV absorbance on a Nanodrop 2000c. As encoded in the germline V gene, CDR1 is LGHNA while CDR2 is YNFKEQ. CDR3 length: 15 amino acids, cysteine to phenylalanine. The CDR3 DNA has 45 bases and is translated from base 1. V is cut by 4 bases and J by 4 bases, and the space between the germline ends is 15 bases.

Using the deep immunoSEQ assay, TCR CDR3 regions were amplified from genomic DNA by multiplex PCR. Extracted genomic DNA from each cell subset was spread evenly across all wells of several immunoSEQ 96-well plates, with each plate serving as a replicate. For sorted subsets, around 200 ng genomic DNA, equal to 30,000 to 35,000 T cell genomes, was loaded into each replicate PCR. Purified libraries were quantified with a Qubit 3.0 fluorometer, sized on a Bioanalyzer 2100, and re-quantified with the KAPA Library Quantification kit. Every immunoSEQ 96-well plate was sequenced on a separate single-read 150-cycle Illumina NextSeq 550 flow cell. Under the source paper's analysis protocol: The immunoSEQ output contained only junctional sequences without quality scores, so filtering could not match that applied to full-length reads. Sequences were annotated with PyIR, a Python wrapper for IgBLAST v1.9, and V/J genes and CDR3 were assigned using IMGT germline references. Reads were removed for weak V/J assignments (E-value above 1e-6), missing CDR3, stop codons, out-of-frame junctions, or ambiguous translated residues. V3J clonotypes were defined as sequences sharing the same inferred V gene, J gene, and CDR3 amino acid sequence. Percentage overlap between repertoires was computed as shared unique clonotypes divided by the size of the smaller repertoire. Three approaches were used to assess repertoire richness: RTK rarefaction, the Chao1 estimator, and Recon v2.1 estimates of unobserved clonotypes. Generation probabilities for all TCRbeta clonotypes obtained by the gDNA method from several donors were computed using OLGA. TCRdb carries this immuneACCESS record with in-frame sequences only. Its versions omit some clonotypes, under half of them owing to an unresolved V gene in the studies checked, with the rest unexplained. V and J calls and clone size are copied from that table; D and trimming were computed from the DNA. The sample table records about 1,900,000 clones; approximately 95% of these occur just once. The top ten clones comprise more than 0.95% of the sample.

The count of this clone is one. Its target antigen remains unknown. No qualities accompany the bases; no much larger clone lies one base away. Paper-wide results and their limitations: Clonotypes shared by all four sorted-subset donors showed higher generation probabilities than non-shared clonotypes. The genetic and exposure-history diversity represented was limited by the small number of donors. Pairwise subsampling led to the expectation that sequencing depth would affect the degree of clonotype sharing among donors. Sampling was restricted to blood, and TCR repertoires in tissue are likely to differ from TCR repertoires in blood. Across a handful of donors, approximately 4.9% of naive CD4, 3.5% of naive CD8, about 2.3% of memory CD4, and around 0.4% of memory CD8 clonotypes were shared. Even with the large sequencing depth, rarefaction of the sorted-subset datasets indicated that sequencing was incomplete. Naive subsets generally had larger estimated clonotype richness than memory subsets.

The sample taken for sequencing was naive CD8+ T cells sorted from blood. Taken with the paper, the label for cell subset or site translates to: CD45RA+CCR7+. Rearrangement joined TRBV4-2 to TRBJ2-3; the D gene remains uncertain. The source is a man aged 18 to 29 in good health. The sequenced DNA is TGTGCCAGCAGCCCCCGGCGAAACTTGGCAGATACGCAGTATTTT. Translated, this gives CASSPRRNLADTQYF.